Below, 17 T cell receptor beta chains from the same sample are listed, as sequenced in a study of radiation and T cells in renal cell carcinoma. This table comes from immunoSEQ multiplex PCR, and its TCRdb copy is limited to in-frame clones, with some not included. There are approximately 94,000 clones in the sample; over 65% occur only once, and around 6.3% lies in the top ten. Specified time point: baseline pretreatment blood. Stated treatment: 15 Gy SBRT to primary tumor, nephrectomy 4 weeks later. Here the sequenced sample was blood, taken from a patient whose treatment included radiotherapy and nephrectomy. These receptors were collected from a man aged 60-69 years with renal cell carcinoma.

This clone was picked up one time. The rearrangement uses TRBV7-9 and TRBJ2-7; D unresolved. V was pared by 3 bases and J by 6 bases, with 9 bases between. This CDR3 has 12 amino acids. The germline gives CDR1 SEHNR, CDR2 FQNEAQ (reference sequence). The CDR3 protein is CASSFSTGEQYF. The CDR3 DNA follows: TGTGCCAGCAGCTTTTCGACTGGCGAGCAGTACTTC.

The chain employs TRBV28 and TRBJ2-1; D not certain. Germline-derived CDR1 and CDR2 are MDHEN and SYDVKM. The CDR3 runs to 13 residues. The V gene lost 1 base and the J gene lost 4 bases, with 5 bases spanning the gap. In DNA form, the CDR3 reads TGTGCCAGCAGTTTATCAGGATACAATGAGCAGTTCTTC. Protein sequence: CASSLSGYNEQFF.

This chain joins TRBV11-3 and TRBJ2-3; D might be TRBD1 (6 bases). The ends were cut back, 0 bases at V and 0 bases at J, with 13 bases in the middle. CDR1 is SGHNT, CDR2 YENEEA, per germline. This CDR3 comprises 17 residues. The CDR3 DNA reads TGTGCCAGCAGCTTAGATAGGACAGCTTATAGCACAGATACGCAGTATTTT. The encoded protein is CASSLDRTAYSTDTQYF.

The V and J genes are TRBV5-8 and TRBJ2-1; D not resolved. The V gene lost 0 bases and the J gene lost 5 bases, with 12 bases spanning the gap. The CDR3 extends over 15 amino acids. The V gene's germline CDR1 is SGHTS and CDR2 YDEGEE. CDR3 sequence (DNA): TGTGCCAGCAGCTTGGCCTGGGAACGTAACAATGAGCAGTTCTTC. Translated, it gives CASSLAWERNNEQFF.

The gene calls are TRBV9 and TRBJ2-4, with 7 bases identical to TRBD2. This CDR3 contains 17 residues. The germline gives CDR1 SGDLS, CDR2 YYNGEE. Trimming took 0 bases from V and 0 from J; bases not matched to a gene: 6. The CDR3 DNA sequence: TGTGCCAGCAGCGTAGATGCTAGCGGTGCAGCCAAAAACATTCAGTACTTC. This codes for CASSVDASGAAKNIQYF.

This chain links TRBV28 with TRBJ1-4, with TRBD1 as a possible D gene (5 bases). The CDR3 covers 14 residues. The V gene's germline CDR1 is MDHEN and CDR2 SYDVKM. The V end was cut by 5 bases, the J end by 5 bases, with 12 bases between. The CDR3 region is CASSPSGGNEKLFF. The CDR3 nucleotides are TGTGCCAGCAGTCCATCCGGGGGGAATGAAAAACTGTTTTTT.

The genes are TRBV28 and TRBJ1-1; 7 bases are shared with TRBD1. CDR1 and CDR2 (germline): MDHEN, SYDVKM. This CDR3 is built from 15 residues. Trimming cost V 1 base and J 4 bases; bases outside gene matches: 6. DNA for the CDR3: TGTGCCAGCAGTTTATCGAAGGGGGCAGTCACTGAAGCTTTCTTT. It codes for CASSLSKGAVTEAFF. The entire variable domain, with the rest obtained from reference TRBV28 and TRBJ1-1, is as follows: DVKVTQSSRYLVKRTGEKVFLECVQDMDHENMFWYRQDPGLGLRLIYFSYDVKMKEKGDIPEGYSVSREKKERFSLILESASTNQTSMYLCASSLSKGAVTEAFFGQGTRLTVV.

The CDR3 region has the DNA TGCGCCAGCAGCTTGGATCAGGGAGCGAACACCGGGGAGCTGTTTTTT. Its translation: CASSLDQGANTGELFF. The chain recombines TRBV5-1 with TRBJ2-2, with D perhaps assigned TRBD1 or TRBD2 (5 bases each). CDR1 and CDR2 from the germline V gene are SGHRS and YFSETQ. The CDR3 runs 16 residues. V lost 0 bases, J lost 0 bases, and 9 bases lay in between.

The chain recombines TRBV18 with TRBJ2-5; D is unclear. Trimming took 3 bases from V and 4 from J, leaving 12 bases between them. The CDR3 consists of 14 residues. The germline gives CDR1 KGHSH, CDR2 LQKENI. The CDR3 here is CASSPTKSAETQYF. CDR3 bases: TGTGCCAGCTCACCGACGAAGTCAGCAGAGACCCAGTACTTC.

The J gene is TRBJ2-1, the V gene TRBV6-1; possible D gene TRBD2, 6 bases. CDR1 is MNHNS, CDR2 SASEGT, per germline. V was trimmed by 5 bases and J by 7 bases, leaving 18 bases between them. This CDR3 is built from 15 residues. The CDR3 nucleotides are TGTGCCAGCAGTCAACATCGCTCGGAGGGTAATGAGCAGTTCTTC. Translating it yields CASSQHRSEGNEQFF.

The chain has TRBV7-8 and TRBJ1-2; D is unresolved. The CDR3 runs 13 residues. Trimming stripped 1 base from V and 4 bases from J, with 7 bases between. Germline loops: CDR1 SGHVS, CDR2 FQNEAQ. The CDR3 DNA reads as TGTGCCAGCAGCTTAGACGGAGCCTATGGCTACACCTTC. This sequence encodes CASSLDGAYGYTF.

The J gene is TRBJ2-1, the V gene TRBV5-4; 7 positions agree with TRBD1. V was pared by 4 bases and J by 2 bases, with 3 bases of the junction left unmatched. CDR1 is SGHNT, CDR2 YYREEE, per germline (reference sequence). This CDR3 has 14 residues. CDR3: CASSQGGAYNEQFF. In nucleotides, the CDR3 is TGTGCCAGCAGCCAAGGGGGCGCCTACAATGAGCAGTTCTTC. The full variable domain, completed using reference TRBV5-4 and TRBJ2-1, is ETGVTQSPTHLIKTRGQQVTLRCSSQSGHNTVSWYQQALGQGPQFIFQYYREEENGRGNFPPRFSGLQFPNYSSELNVNALELDDSALYLCASSQGGAYNEQFFGPGTRLTVL.

This CDR3 is CASSLTGVSYNEQFF. The CDR3 DNA reads TGTGCCAGCTCACTGACGGGAGTCTCCTACAATGAGCAGTTCTTC. V and J are TRBV18 and TRBJ2-1; D perhaps matches TRBD2 (6 bases). CDR3 length: 15 residues. Germline CDR1 and CDR2: KGHSH and LQKENI. V lost 4 bases and J 0 bases, leaving 10 bases between the germline ends.

The J gene is TRBJ2-1, the V gene TRBV7-9, with D unclear. CDR1 and CDR2 (germline): SEHNR, FQNEAQ (reference sequence). Trimming shortened V by 3 bases and J by 1 base, and 13 bases separated the two germline ends. The CDR3 covers 16 residues. CDR3 residues: CASSLPGEVSYNEQFF. The CDR3 bases are TGTGCCAGCAGCTTGCCAGGTGAGGTTTCCTACAATGAGCAGTTCTTC.

This clone was detected only once. This sequence joins TRBV6-5 and TRBJ2-7, with TRBD1 matching 9 bases. Losses at the gene ends were 8 bases for V and 3 bases for J; bases not matched to a gene: 11. Germline loops: CDR1 MNHEY, CDR2 SVGAGI. This CDR3 contains 15 residues. CDR3 protein: CASSETTGGGYEQYF. The CDR3 region has the DNA TGTGCCAGCTCCGAAACGACAGGGGGAGGCTACGAGCAGTACTTC.

The chain carries TRBV29-1 and TRBJ2-3; D remains unclear. CDR3 size: 13 residues. V was trimmed by 7 bases and J by 2 bases, leaving 13 bases between them. In germline, CDR1 is SQVTM, CDR2 ANQGSEA. In DNA form, the CDR3 reads TGCAGCGCTCGGACCGTAACCACAGATACGCAGTATTTT. Amino acid sequence: CSARTVTTDTQYF.

The chain carries TRBV11-2 and TRBJ2-2; 10 nucleotides align to TRBD2. In germline, CDR1 is SGHAT, CDR2 FQNNGV. CDR3 size: 14 residues. Trimming cost V 6 bases and J 7 bases; bases outside gene matches: 5. The CDR3 nucleotides are TGTGCCAGCAGACCCCTAGCGGGAGTCGGGGAGCTGTTTTTT. This encodes CASRPLAGVGELFF.